The subject of this entry is one T cell receptor beta chain. Its specificity is unknown. This CDR3 contains 17 residues. Deletions cut 6 bases from V and 7 bases from J, with 25 bases between. The entry originates in a study of naive and memory T cell subsets. Overnight CMV lysate stimulation of fresh PBMCs defined donor CMV status by CD4+ IFNgamma. Study-wide results and caveats: A few larger clonotypes appeared in naive repertoires, especially CD8, possibly memory cells re-expressing CD45RA.

An equimolar mix of two oligonucleotides served as the beta constant-region primer for TRBC1 and TRBC2. Four rounds of PCR amplified the ligated cDNA using nested alpha and beta constant-region primers plus SP2. MiXCR, applied by TCRdb to the UMI-ligation and nested PCR reads, yields one record per CDR3 protein. This sample carries fewer than 150,000 distinct CDR3 sequences, approximately 21% of them seen once, and the ten largest clones take 0.6% to 0.7%. This TCR was sampled from a human donor in good health. Input material: naive CD8+ T cells from blood. This rearrangement joins TRBV23-1 to TRBJ1-5; a weak D match, TRBD1 (6 bases). TRBV23-1 is recorded as an ORF, its role being uncertain. In DNA form, the CDR3 reads TGCGCCAGCAGCCACTCCCGACACAGGGCTAATTTACAGCCCCAGCATTTT. Protein sequence: CASSHSRHRANLQPQHF.